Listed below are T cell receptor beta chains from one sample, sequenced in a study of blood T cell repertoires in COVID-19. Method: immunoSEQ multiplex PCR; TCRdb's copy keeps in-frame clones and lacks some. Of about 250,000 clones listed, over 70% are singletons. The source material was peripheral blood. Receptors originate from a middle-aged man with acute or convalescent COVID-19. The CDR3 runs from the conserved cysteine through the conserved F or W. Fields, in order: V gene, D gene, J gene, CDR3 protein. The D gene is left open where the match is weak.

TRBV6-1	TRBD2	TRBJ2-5	CASSDQFGLAGQETQYF
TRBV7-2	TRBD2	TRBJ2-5	CASSLTSGRAQETQYF
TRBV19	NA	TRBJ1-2	CASSIELPGGYTF
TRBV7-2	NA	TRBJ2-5	CASSPTMGETQYF
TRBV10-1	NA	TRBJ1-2	CASGQSNYGYTF
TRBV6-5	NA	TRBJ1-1	CATHPREPRAIAFF
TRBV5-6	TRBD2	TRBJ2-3	CASSLWREGQDTQYF
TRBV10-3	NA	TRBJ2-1	CAITRERANEQFF
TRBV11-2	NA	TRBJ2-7	CASSYFTGSYEQYF
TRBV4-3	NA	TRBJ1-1	CASSHPPGNTEAFF
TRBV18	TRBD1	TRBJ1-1	CASSQGQAEAFF
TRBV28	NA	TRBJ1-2	CASSSTEGRSYGYTF
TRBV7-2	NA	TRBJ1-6	CASSLAGGRSPLHF
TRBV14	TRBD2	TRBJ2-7	CASSPGTSTAEQYF
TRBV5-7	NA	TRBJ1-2	CASRSTGTHDGYTF
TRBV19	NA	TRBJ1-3	CASSADRSGNTIYF
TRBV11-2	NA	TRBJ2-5	CASSPPGSSGETQYF
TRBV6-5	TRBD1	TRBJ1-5	CASTGTALGPQHF
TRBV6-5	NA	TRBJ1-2	CASRHVVNTF
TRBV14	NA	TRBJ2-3	CASSQGADTQYF
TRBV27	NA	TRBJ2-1	CASRGHFEQFF
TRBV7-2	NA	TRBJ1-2	CASSSYRTTEDYGYTF